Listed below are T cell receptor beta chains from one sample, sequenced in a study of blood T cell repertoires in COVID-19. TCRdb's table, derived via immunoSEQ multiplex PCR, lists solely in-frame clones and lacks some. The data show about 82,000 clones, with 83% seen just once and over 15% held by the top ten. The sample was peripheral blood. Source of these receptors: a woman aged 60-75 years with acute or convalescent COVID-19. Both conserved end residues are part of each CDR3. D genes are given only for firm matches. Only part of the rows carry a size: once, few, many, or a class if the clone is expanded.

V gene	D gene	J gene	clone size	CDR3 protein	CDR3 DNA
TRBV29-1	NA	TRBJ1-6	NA	CSAQSGDGNSPLHF	TGCAGCGCCCAGTCAGGGGATGGGAATTCACCCCTCCACTTT
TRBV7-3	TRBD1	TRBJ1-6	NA	CASSSLDRGRNSPLHF	TGTGCCAGCAGCTCCCTGGACAGGGGGCGAAATTCACCCCTCCACTTT
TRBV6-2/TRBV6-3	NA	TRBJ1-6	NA	CASSFPSEDSLSSYNSPLHF	TGTGCCAGCAGTTTTCCTTCCGAGGACTCTCTGAGCTCCTATAATTCACCCCTCCACTTT
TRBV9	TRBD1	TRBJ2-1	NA	CASSHQGENEQFF	TGTGCCAGCAGCCATCAGGGGGAAAATGAGCAGTTCTTC
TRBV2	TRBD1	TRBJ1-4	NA	CASSRDRGDEKLFF	TGTGCCAGCAGCCGAGACAGGGGAGATGAAAAACTGTTTTTT
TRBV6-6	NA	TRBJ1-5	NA	CASTPSVGQPQHF	TGTGCCAGTACACCTAGCGTCGGTCAGCCCCAGCATTTT
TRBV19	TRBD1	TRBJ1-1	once	CASSRPDRVLAEAFF	TGTGCCAGTAGTAGGCCGGACAGGGTATTGGCTGAAGCTTTCTTT
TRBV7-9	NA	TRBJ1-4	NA	CASSFRATNEKLFF	TGTGCCAGCAGCTTTAGAGCAACTAATGAAAAACTGTTTTTT
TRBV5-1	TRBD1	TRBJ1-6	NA	CASSSPQGASTNSPLHF	TGCGCCAGCAGCTCACCCCAGGGGGCCAGTACGAATTCACCCCTCCACTTT
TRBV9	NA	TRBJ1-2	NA	CASSVRVDYGYTF	TGTGCCAGCAGCGTCAGGGTGGACTATGGCTACACCTTC
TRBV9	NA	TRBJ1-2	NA	CASSVGMGLGYGYTF	TGTGCCAGCAGCGTAGGGATGGGGCTTGGGTATGGCTACACCTTC
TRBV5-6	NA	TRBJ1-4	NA	CASTDSRGSEKLFF	TGTGCCAGCACCGACTCCAGGGGAAGCGAAAAACTGTTTTTT